A selection of T cell receptor beta chains follows, all from one sample in a study of T cell changes during pregnancy in multiple sclerosis. Profiling relied on immunoSEQ multiplex PCR, and the TCRdb table lists in-frame clones only, not all of them. The table has under 20,000 clones, nearly 90% seen once. Here the sequenced sample was CD8+ T cells from peripheral blood mononuclear cells, taken in the second trimester of pregnancy. All receptors derive from a female donor in good health, enrolled as a control in a pregnancy study. Both conserved end residues are part of each CDR3. A D gene is named only where the DNA matches it firmly. Not all rows give a size; the values are once, few, many and, for expanded clones, a class.

clone_size	v_call	j_call	d_call	cdr3_aa	cdr3_nt
NA	TRBV27	TRBJ2-3	NA	CASSLVSLDTQYF	TGTGCCAGCAGTTTAGTGAGTTTAGATACGCAGTATTTT
NA	TRBV2	TRBJ1-5	NA	CASSVYSNQPQHF	TGTGCCAGCAGTGTCTATAGCAATCAGCCCCAGCATTTT
NA	TRBV27	TRBJ2-7	NA	CASSLSGVNSYEQYF	TGTGCCAGCAGTTTATCAGGGGTCAACTCCTACGAGCAGTACTTC
NA	TRBV28	TRBJ1-1	NA	CASSSTGYTEAFF	TGTGCCAGCAGTTCCACAGGTTACACTGAAGCTTTCTTT
NA	TRBV29-1	TRBJ2-2	TRBD1	CSVTGDATGELFF	TGCAGCGTGACAGGGGACGCGACCGGGGAGCTGTTTTTT
NA	TRBV29-1	TRBJ1-1	NA	CSVASGWTENTEAFF	TGCAGCGTTGCCTCGGGGTGGACAGAGAACACTGAAGCTTTCTTT
NA	TRBV6-1	TRBJ1-5	NA	CASSSGEFQPQHF	TGTGCCAGCAGCTCAGGGGAGTTTCAGCCCCAGCATTTT
few	TRBV6-6	TRBJ1-6	NA	CASSSPGSSSPLHF	TGTGCCAGCAGTTCTCCGGGGTCGTCGTCACCCCTCCACTTT
NA	TRBV19	TRBJ1-1	TRBD1	CASRVGYGTVQAFF	TGTGCCAGTAGGGTGGGGTACGGGACAGTTCAAGCTTTCTTT
NA	TRBV6-1	TRBJ1-5	NA	CASSGLGGSNQPQHF	TGTGCCAGCAGTGGTTTAGGCGGTAGCAATCAGCCCCAGCATTTT
NA	TRBV6-6	TRBJ1-1	NA	CASSERVETEAFF	TGTGCCAGCAGTGAGCGGGTAGAGACTGAAGCTTTCTTT
NA	TRBV7-9	TRBJ2-5	TRBD2	CASSLVAGGETQYF	TGTGCCAGCAGCTTAGTGGCGGGAGGGGAGACCCAGTACTTC
NA	TRBV5-1	TRBJ2-7	TRBD1	CASSLEGASSYEQYF	TGCGCCAGCAGCTTGGAGGGGGCGAGCTCCTACGAGCAGTACTTC
NA	TRBV7-8	TRBJ2-7	TRBD1	CASSSMDRGAYEQYF	TGTGCCAGCAGCTCCATGGACAGGGGAGCATACGAGCAGTACTTC
NA	TRBV5-1	TRBJ2-7	TRBD1	CASRPGQGVSSYEQYF	TGCGCCAGCAGACCGGGACAGGGGGTTTCCTCATACGAGCAGTACTTC
NA	TRBV15	TRBJ2-7	NA	CATSREGASRASDEQYF	TGTGCCACCAGCAGAGAGGGGGCATCCAGGGCGAGTGACGAGCAGTACTTC
NA	TRBV19	TRBJ1-5	NA	CASSWTVDSNQPQHF	TGTGCCAGTAGCTGGACAGTCGATAGCAATCAGCCCCAGCATTTT
medium-sized	TRBV6-4	TRBJ2-1	TRBD1	CASSRDSEYNEQFF	TGTGCCAGCAGTCGGGACAGTGAGTACAATGAGCAGTTCTTC
NA	TRBV27	TRBJ1-4	TRBD1	CASSSTGALGEKLFF	TGTGCCAGCAGTTCGACAGGGGCGCTGGGTGAAAAACTGTTTTTT
once	TRBV28	TRBJ2-7	TRBD2	CASRDGRVPYEQYF	TGTGCCAGCAGGGACGGGAGGGTTCCCTACGAGCAGTACTTC
NA	TRBV11-2	TRBJ2-5	TRBD2	CASSLETSGGETQYF	TGTGCCAGCAGCTTAGAAACTAGCGGGGGGGAGACCCAGTACTTC
few	TRBV9	TRBJ2-2	NA	CASSAHEVPGELFF	TGTGCCAGCAGCGCCCACGAGGTTCCCGGGGAGCTGTTTTTT
NA	TRBV11-2	TRBJ1-2	NA	CASSPRGAEEGYTF	TGTGCCAGCAGCCCTCGGGGGGCCGAGGAGGGCTACACCTTC
NA	TRBV6-4	TRBJ2-3	NA	CASSVGTSTDTQYF	TGTGCCAGCAGCGTCGGGACTAGCACAGATACGCAGTATTTT
once	TRBV4-1	TRBJ1-5	NA	CASSQDLVGDQPQHF	TGCGCCAGCAGCCAAGATCTTGTAGGGGATCAGCCCCAGCATTTT
NA	TRBV7-2	TRBJ2-3	TRBD2	CASSFGLAGGEDTQYF	TGTGCCAGCAGTTTTGGACTAGCGGGAGGTGAAGATACGCAGTATTTT
NA	TRBV5-6	TRBJ2-3	TRBD1	CASSLGDRVADTQYF	TGTGCCAGCAGCTTGGGGGACAGGGTGGCAGATACGCAGTATTTT
NA	TRBV27	TRBJ1-5	TRBD1	CASSLRTGSNQPQHF	TGTGCCAGCAGTCTCAGGACAGGAAGCAATCAGCCCCAGCATTTT
NA	TRBV6-4	TRBJ1-5	TRBD1	CASSESTGGNQPQHF	TGTGCCAGCAGTGAATCCACAGGGGGCAATCAGCCCCAGCATTTT
NA	TRBV5-6	TRBJ2-5	NA	CASSLGFGSDQETQYF	TGTGCCAGCAGCTTGGGGTTCGGGTCGGACCAAGAGACCCAGTACTTC
NA	TRBV29-1	TRBJ2-3	TRBD2	CSAPRGMTDTQYF	TGCAGCGCACCGCGGGGGATGACAGATACGCAGTATTTT
NA	TRBV6-5	TRBJ1-1	NA	CASSPREESEAFF	TGTGCCAGCAGCCCCCGGGAGGAGAGTGAAGCTTTCTTT
few	TRBV6-1	TRBJ2-7	NA	CASSEEGTSSWEQYF	TGTGCCAGCAGTGAAGAGGGGACTTCGAGCTGGGAGCAGTACTTC
large	TRBV7-2	TRBJ2-1	TRBD2	CASSSDGTTGNEQFF	TGTGCCAGCAGCTCAGACGGGACTACCGGGAATGAGCAGTTCTTC
NA	TRBV4-1	TRBJ2-7	NA	CASSQDVQSYEQYF	TGCGCCAGCAGCCAAGATGTCCAGTCCTACGAGCAGTACTTC
NA	TRBV15	TRBJ1-5	TRBD1	CATSPGTGDNQPQHF	TGTGCCACCAGTCCCGGGACAGGGGACAATCAGCCCCAGCATTTT
NA	TRBV9	TRBJ2-1	TRBD2	CASSVVGGGSYNEQFF	TGTGCCAGCAGCGTAGTCGGCGGGGGCTCCTACAATGAGCAGTTCTTC
NA	TRBV5-8	TRBJ1-5	NA	CASSLGRTKMMSNQPQHF	TGTGCCAGTAGCTTGGGAAGGACAAAAATGATGAGCAATCAGCCCCAGCATTTT
medium-sized	TRBV7-2	TRBJ1-2	NA	CASSLRRGKNYGYTF	TGTGCCAGCAGCTTAAGACGGGGAAAAAACTATGGCTACACCTTC